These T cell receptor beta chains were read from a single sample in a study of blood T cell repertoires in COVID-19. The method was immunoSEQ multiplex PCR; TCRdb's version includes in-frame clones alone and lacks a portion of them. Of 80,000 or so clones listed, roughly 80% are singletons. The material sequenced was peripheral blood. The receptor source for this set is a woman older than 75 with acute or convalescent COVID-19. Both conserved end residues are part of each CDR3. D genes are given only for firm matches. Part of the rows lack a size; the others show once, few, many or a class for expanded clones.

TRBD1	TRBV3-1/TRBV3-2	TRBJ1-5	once	CASSPGTGFGQPQHF	TGTGCCAGCAGTCCCGGGACAGGGTTCGGTCAGCCCCAGCATTTT
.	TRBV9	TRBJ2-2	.	CASSVAGAVAGELFF	TGTGCCAGCAGCGTAGCTGGGGCGGTCGCCGGGGAGCTGTTTTTT
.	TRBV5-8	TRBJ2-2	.	CASSLMRGGTNTGELFF	TGTGCCAGCAGCTTAATGCGTGGGGGGACGAACACCGGGGAGCTGTTTTTT
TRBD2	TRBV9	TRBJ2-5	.	CASSVSGGPIGETQYF	TGTGCCAGCAGCGTTAGCGGGGGCCCAATAGGAGAGACCCAGTACTTC
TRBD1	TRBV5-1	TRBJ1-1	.	CASSWGQGNTEAFF	TGCGCCAGCAGCTGGGGACAGGGGAACACTGAAGCTTTCTTT
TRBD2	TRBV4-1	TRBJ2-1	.	CASSQVTSGSYNEQFF	TGCGCCAGCAGCCAAGTTACTAGCGGGTCCTACAATGAGCAGTTCTTC
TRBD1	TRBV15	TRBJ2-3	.	CATSTSGTGVNTQYF	TGTGCCACCAGCACCTCCGGGACAGGGGTGAATACGCAGTATTTT
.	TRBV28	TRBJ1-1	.	CASSLGLLRMNTEAFF	TGTGCCAGCAGTTTGGGTCTTTTGAGGATGAACACTGAAGCTTTCTTT
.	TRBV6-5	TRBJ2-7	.	CASLDIGSPYEQYF	TGTGCCAGCCTTGACATTGGCTCCCCCTACGAGCAGTACTTC
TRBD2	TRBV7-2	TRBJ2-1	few	CASSLKAGGLNEQFF	TGTGCCAGCAGCTTAAAAGCGGGGGGGCTCAATGAGCAGTTCTTC
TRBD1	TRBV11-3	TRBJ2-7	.	CASSLDGNRGPGEQYF	TGTGCCAGCAGCTTAGATGGGAACAGGGGGCCGGGGGAGCAGTACTTC
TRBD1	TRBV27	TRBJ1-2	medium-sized	CASSLRGTGKDGYTF	TGTGCCAGCAGTTTACGGGGGACAGGAAAGGATGGCTACACCTTC
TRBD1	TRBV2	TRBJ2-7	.	CASKAGTGEREQYF	TGTGCCAGCAAAGCCGGGACAGGGGAACGTGAGCAGTACTTC
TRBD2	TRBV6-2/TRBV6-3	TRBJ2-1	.	CASSDLAGGLYEQFF	TGTGCCAGCAGTGACCTAGCGGGGGGGCTCTATGAGCAGTTCTTC
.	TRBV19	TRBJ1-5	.	CASARSGLGQPQHF	TGTGCCAGCGCCCGGTCGGGGTTAGGTCAGCCCCAGCATTTT
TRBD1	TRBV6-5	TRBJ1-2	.	CASRAGQAEGGYTF	TGTGCCAGCAGAGCGGGACAGGCCGAGGGTGGCTACACCTTC
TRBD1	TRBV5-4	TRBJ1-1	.	CASRGQGTSEAFF	TGTGCCAGCAGGGGACAGGGGACCAGTGAAGCTTTCTTT
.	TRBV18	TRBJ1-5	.	CASSPGEREPQHF	TGTGCCAGCTCCCCAGGAGAGCGGGAGCCCCAGCATTTT
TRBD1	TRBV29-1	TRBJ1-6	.	CSVDPRDRGYSPLHF	TGCAGCGTCGACCCCCGGGACAGGGGTTATTCACCCCTCCACTTT
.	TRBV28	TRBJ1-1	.	CASSLGVGRVNTEAFF	TGTGCCAGCAGTTTAGGAGTTGGGCGGGTGAACACTGAAGCTTTCTTT
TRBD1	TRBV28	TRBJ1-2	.	CASSQGTVYGYTF	TGTGCCAGCAGTCAGGGGACAGTTTATGGCTACACCTTC
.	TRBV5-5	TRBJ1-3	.	CASAKPTAGASGNTIYF	TGTGCCAGCGCTAAGCCGACAGCAGGAGCGTCTGGAAACACCATATATTTT
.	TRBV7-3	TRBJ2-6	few	CASSLGGGGANVLTF	TGTGCCAGCAGCTTAGGTGGAGGTGGGGCCAACGTCCTGACTTTC
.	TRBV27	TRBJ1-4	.	CASSQGRGVEKLFF	TGTGCCAGCAGTCAGGGACGGGGGGTCGAAAAACTGTTTTTT
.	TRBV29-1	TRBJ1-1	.	CSAGGSGREAFF	TGCAGCGCCGGGGGGTCAGGACGTGAAGCTTTCTTT
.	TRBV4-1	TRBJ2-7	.	CASSQDRGSAGYEQYF	TGCGCCAGCAGCCAAGATAGGGGGTCAGCGGGGTACGAGCAGTACTTC
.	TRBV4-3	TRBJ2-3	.	CASSQARFSGDTQYF	TGCGCCAGCAGCCAAGCCAGATTCTCAGGAGATACGCAGTATTTT
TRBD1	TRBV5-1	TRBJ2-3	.	CASSLGDSTDTQYF	TGCGCCAGCAGCTTGGGGGACAGTACAGATACGCAGTATTTT
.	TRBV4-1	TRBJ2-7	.	CASSQERAGAERYEQYF	TGCGCCAGCAGCCAAGAAAGGGCAGGAGCGGAACGCTACGAGCAGTACTTC
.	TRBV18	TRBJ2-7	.	CASSTATYEQYF	TGTGCCAGCTCGACAGCTACCTACGAGCAGTACTTC
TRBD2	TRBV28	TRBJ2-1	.	CASSPPRGSGRNNEQFF	TGTGCCAGCAGTCCCCCCCGAGGGAGCGGGAGAAACAATGAGCAGTTCTTC
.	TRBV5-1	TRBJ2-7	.	CASSLAPHSYEQYF	TGCGCCAGCAGCTTGGCCCCCCATTCCTACGAGCAGTACTTC
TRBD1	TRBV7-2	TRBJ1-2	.	CASSLTGGDYGYTF	TGTGCCAGCAGCTTGACAGGGGGAGACTATGGCTACACCTTC
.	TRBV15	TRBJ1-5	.	CATSSTDQPQHF	TGTGCCACCAGCAGTACAGATCAGCCCCAGCATTTT
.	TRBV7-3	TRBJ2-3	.	CASSLVHTGTRDTQYF	TGTGCCAGCAGCTTAGTTCACACAGGAACCAGGGATACGCAGTATTTT
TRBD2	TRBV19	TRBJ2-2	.	CASSIPGGANTGELFF	TGTGCCAGTAGTATCCCCGGGGGGGCGAACACCGGGGAGCTGTTTTTT
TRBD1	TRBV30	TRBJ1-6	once	CAWSVRDSSSPLHF	TGTGCCTGGAGTGTACGGGACAGCAGTTCACCCCTCCACTTT
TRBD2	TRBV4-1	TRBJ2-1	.	CASSQRGLAGSSYNEQFF	TGCGCCAGCAGCCAACGTGGGCTAGCGGGGAGCTCCTACAATGAGCAGTTCTTC
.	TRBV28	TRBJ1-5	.	CASSLHSGGGQPQHF	TGTGCCAGCAGTTTACATTCCGGGGGTGGTCAGCCCCAGCATTTT
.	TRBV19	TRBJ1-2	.	CASSGGNYYGYTF	TGTGCCAGTAGTGGGGGGAACTACTATGGCTACACCTTC
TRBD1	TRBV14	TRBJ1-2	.	CASSRGQAHGYTF	TGTGCCAGCAGCCGGGGACAGGCACATGGCTACACCTTC
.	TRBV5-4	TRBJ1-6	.	CASSRDLVSYNSPLHF	TGTGCCAGCAGCCGGGATTTGGTTAGTTATAATTCACCCCTCCACTTT
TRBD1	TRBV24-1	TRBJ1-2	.	CATASTGSNYGYTF	TGTGCCACCGCCTCGACAGGGTCCAACTATGGCTACACCTTC
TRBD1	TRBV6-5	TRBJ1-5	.	CASSSTGSLQHF	TGTGCCAGCAGTTCGACAGGGTCGCTCCAGCATTTT
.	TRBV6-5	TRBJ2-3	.	CASSRTGRETDTQYF	TGTGCCAGCAGCAGGACAGGGAGGGAGACAGATACGCAGTATTTT
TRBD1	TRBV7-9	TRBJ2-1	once	CASSLAGQFYNEQFF	TGTGCCAGCAGCTTAGCGGGACAGTTCTACAATGAGCAGTTCTTC
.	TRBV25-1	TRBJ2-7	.	CASSAGLGNIYEQYF	TGTGCCAGCAGTGCCGGTCTAGGTAATATATACGAGCAGTACTTC
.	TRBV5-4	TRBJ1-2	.	CASSLAGSNNYGYTF	TGTGCCAGCAGCTTGGCGGGGTCAAACAACTATGGCTACACCTTC
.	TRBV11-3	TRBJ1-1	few	CASSLGARQRSNTEAFF	TGTGCCAGCAGCTTAGGGGCAAGACAGCGTTCGAACACTGAAGCTTTCTTT
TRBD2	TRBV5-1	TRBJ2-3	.	CASSLGASGARDTQYF	TGCGCCAGCAGCTTGGGGGCTAGCGGGGCTAGAGATACGCAGTATTTT